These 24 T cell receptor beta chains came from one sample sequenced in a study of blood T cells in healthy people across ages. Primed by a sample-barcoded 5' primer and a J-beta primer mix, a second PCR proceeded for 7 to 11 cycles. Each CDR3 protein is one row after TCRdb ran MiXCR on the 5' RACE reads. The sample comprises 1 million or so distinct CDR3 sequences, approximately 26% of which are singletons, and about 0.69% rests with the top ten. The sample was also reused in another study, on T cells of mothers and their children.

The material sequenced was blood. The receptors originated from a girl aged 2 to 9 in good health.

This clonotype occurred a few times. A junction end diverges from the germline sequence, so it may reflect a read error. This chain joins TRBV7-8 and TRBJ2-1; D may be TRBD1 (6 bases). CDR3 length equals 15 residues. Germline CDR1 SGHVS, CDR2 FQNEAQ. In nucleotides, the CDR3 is TGTGCCAGCAGCCCGACAGGAGTCTCCTACAGTGAGCAGTTCTTC. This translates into CASSPTGVSYSEQFF.

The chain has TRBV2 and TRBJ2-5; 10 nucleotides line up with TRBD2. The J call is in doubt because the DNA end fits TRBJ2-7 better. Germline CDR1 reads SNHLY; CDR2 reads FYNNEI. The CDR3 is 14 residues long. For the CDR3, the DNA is TGTGCCAGCATGTATACTAGCGGGACCTACGAGCAGTACTTC. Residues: CASMYTSGTYEQYF.

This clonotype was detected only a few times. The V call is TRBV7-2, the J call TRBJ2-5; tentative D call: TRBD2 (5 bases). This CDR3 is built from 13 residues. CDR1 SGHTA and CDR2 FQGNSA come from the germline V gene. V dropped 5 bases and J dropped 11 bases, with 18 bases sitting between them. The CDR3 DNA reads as TGTGCCAGCAGCAGCCTTGGTGTGAGGGAGCAGTACTTC. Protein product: CASSSLGVREQYF.

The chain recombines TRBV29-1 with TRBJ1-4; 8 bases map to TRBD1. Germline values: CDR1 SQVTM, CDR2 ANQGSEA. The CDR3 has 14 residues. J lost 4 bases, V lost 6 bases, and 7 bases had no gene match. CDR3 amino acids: CSVPDRGDNEKLFF. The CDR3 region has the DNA TGCAGCGTCCCAGACAGGGGAGATAATGAAAAACTGTTTTTT.

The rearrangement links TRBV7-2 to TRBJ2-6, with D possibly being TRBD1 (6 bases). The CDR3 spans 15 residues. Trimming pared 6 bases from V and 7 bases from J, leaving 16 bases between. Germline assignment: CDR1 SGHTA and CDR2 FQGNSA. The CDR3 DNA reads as TGTGCCAGCAGGGAACAGGGTACGTTAGCCAACGTCCTGACTTTC. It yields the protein CASREQGTLANVLTF.

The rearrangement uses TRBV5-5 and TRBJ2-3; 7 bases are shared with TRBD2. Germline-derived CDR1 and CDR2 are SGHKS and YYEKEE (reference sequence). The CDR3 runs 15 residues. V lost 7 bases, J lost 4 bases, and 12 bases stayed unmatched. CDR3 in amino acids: CASASGRSSADTQYF. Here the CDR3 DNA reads TGTGCCAGCGCTAGCGGCAGGTCTAGCGCAGATACGCAGTATTTT.

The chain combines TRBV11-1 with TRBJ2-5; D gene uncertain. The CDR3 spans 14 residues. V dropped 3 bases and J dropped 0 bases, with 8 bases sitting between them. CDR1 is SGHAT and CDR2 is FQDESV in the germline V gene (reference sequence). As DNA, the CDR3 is TGTGCCAGCAGCTTTCAAAGTAACCAAGAGACCCAGTACTTC. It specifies CASSFQSNQETQYF.

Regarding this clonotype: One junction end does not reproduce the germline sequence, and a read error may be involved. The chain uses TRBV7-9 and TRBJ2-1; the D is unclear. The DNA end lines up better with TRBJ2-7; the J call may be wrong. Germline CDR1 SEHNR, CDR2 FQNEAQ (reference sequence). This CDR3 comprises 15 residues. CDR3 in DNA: TGTACCAGCAGCTTAGGCGCACATTTCACCTACGAGCAGTACTTC. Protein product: CTSSLGAHFTYEQYF.

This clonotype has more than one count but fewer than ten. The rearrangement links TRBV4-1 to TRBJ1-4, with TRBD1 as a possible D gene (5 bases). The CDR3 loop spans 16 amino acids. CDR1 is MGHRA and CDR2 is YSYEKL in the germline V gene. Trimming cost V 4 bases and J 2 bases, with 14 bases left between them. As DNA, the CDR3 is TGCGCCAGCAGCCCGGGGGATGCTGGGACTAATGAAAAACTGTTTTTT. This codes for CASSPGDAGTNEKLFF.

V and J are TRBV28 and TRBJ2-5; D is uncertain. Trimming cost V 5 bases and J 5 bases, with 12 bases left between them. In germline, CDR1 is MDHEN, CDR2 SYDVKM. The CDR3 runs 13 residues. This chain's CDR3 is CASSRAGSETQYF. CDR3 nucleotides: TGTGCCAGCAGTCGGGCAGGATCGGAGACCCAGTACTTC.

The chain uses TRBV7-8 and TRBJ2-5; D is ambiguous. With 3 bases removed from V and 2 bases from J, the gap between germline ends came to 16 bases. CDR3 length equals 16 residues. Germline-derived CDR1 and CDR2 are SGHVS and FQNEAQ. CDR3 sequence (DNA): TGTGCCAGCAGCTTGAGCCTGGGAAACGGACAAGAGACCCAGTACTTC. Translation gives CASSLSLGNGQETQYF.

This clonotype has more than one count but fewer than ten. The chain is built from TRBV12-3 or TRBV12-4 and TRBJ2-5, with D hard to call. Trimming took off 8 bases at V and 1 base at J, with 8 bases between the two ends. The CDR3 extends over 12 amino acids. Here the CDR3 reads CASSNSQETQYF. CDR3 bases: TGTGCCAGCTCTAACAGCCAAGAGACCCAGTACTTC.

The CDR3 sequence is CASSPIGSNQPQHF. The CDR3 DNA sequence: TGTGCCAGCAGCCCGATCGGGTCTAATCAGCCCCAGCATTTT. This chain uses TRBV7-2 with TRBJ1-5; D call uncertain. CDR1 SGHTA and CDR2 FQGNSA come from the germline V gene. Trimming removed 5 bases at V and 4 bases at J, with 12 bases between. The length of the CDR3 is 14 residues.

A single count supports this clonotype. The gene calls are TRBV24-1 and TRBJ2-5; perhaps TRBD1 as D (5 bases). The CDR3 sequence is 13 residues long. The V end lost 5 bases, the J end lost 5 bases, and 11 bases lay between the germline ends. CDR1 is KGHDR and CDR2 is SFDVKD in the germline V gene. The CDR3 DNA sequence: TGTGCCACCAGTGGGGGCTTTTGGGAGACCCAGTACTTC. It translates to CATSGGFWETQYF.

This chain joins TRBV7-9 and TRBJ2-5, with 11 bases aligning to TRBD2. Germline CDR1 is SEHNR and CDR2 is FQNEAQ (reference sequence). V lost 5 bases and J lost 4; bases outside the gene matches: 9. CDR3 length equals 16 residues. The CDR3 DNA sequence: TGTGCCAGCAGCCCACTCTTAGCGGGAGGGGGAGAGACCCAGTACTTC. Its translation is CASSPLLAGGGETQYF.

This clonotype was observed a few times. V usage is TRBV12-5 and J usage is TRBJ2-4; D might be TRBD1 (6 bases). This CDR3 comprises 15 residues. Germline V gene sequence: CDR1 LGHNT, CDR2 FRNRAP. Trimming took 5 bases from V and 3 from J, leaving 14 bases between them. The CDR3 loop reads CASGSGDRSKNIQYF. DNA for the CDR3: TGTGCTAGTGGTAGTGGTGACAGGAGCAAAAACATTCAGTACTTC.

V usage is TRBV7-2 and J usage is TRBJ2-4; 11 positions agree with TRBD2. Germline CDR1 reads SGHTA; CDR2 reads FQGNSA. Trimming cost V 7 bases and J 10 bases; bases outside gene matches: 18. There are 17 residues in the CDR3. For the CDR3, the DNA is TGTGCCAGCAACCGAGGTAGCGGGGGGGCTCAAGGAGGGATTCAGTACTTC. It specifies CASNRGSGGAQGGIQYF. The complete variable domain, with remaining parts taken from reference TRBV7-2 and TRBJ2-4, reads GAGVSQSPSNKVTEKGKDVELRCDPISGHTALYWYRQSLGQGLEFLIYFQGNSAPDKSGLPSDRFSAERTGGSVSTLTIQRTQQEDSAVYLCASNRGSGGAQGGIQYFGAGTRLSVL.

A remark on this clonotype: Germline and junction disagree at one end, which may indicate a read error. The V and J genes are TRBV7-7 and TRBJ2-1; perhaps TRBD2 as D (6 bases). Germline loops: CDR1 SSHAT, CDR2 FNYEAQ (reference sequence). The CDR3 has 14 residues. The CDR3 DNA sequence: TGTGCTAGCGGCTTAGCCAGGACCAACAATGGGCAGTTCTTC. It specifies CASGLARTNNGQFF. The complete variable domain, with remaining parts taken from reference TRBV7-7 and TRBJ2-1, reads GAGVSQSPRYKVTKRGQDVTLRCDPISSHATLYWYQQALGQGPEFLTYFNYEAQPDKSGLPSDRFSAERPEGSISTLTIQRTEQRDSAMYRCASGLARTNNGQFFGPGTRLTVL.

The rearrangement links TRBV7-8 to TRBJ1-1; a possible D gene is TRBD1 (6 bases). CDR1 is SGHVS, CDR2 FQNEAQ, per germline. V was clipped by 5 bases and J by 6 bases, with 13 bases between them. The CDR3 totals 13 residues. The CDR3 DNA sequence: TGTGCCAGCAGCGGTAGACAGGAGGCTGAAGCTTTCTTT. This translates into CASSGRQEAEAFF.

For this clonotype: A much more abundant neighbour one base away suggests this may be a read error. In DNA, the CDR3 is TGTGCCAGCAGTTGGGGACAGGGTGACGAGCGGTACTTC. This sequence encodes CASSWGQGDERYF. The chain carries TRBV27 and TRBJ2-7, with 9 bases lining up with TRBD1. CDR3 size: 13 residues. Germline assignment: CDR1 MNHEY and CDR2 SMNVEV (reference sequence).

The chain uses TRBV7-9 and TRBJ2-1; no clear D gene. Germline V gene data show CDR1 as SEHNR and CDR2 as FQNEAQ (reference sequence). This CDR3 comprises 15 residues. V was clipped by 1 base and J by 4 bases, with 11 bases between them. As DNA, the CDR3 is TGTGCCAGCAGCTTAGTAGGAAATTTTTACAATGAGCAGTTCTTC. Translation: CASSLVGNFYNEQFF.

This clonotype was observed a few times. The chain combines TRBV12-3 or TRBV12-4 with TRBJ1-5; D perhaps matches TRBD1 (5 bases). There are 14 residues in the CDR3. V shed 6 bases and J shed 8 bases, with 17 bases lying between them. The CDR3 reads CASSPNGAIEPQHF. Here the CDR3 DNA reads TGTGCCAGCAGCCCTAACGGGGCTATTGAGCCCCAGCATTTT.

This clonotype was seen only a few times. For the CDR3, the DNA is TGTGCCAGCAGCCCCAGACCAGCGGAGACCCAGTACTTC. Translation: CASSPRPAETQYF. This sequence joins TRBV6-2 or TRBV6-3 and TRBJ2-5; no firm D call. The V and J ends lost 6 bases and 5 bases respectively, with 13 bases between them. The CDR3 contains 13 residues. CDR1 is MNHEY and CDR2 is SVGEGT in the germline V gene.

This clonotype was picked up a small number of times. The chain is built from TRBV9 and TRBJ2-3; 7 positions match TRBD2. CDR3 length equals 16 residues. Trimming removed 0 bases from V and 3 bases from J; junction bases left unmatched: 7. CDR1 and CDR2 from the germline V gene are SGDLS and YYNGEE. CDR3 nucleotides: TGTGCCAGCAGCGTAGGAGGAGGGAGGGCTACAGATACGCAGTATTTT. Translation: CASSVGGGRATDTQYF.